The rows below give T cell receptor beta chains drawn from one sample of a study of identical twins. TCRdb recomputed calls from the 5' RACE reads with MiXCR, one row per CDR3 protein. This sample has roughly 1,500,000 distinct CDR3 sequences, with about 32% found just once. Material: cord blood. These receptor sequences come from a newborn girl in good health. Both conserved end residues are part of each CDR3. Fields, in order: V gene, D gene, clone size, J gene, CDR3 protein, CDR3 DNA. A D gene is named only where the DNA matches it firmly. Clone sizes are given selectively: once, few, many, or a class where the clone is expanded.

V gene: TRBV2; D gene: -; clone size: -; J gene: TRBJ1-4; CDR3 protein: CASGYSATNEKLFF; CDR3 DNA: TGTGCCAGCGGTTACAGTGCAACTAATGAAAAACTGTTTTTT
V gene: TRBV14; D gene: TRBD2; clone size: many; J gene: TRBJ2-1; CDR3 protein: CASSQLAGAYNEQFF; CDR3 DNA: TGTGCCAGCAGCCAACTAGCGGGGGCCTACAATGAGCAGTTCTTC
V gene: TRBV12-3/TRBV12-4; D gene: TRBD1; clone size: many; J gene: TRBJ1-1; CDR3 protein: CASNLIQGQAFF; CDR3 DNA: TGTGCCAGCAACTTAATACAGGGGCAAGCTTTCTTT
V gene: TRBV14; D gene: -; clone size: few; J gene: TRBJ1-2; CDR3 protein: CASSQGVKGSLLTNYGYTF; CDR3 DNA: TGTGCCAGCAGCCAAGGGGTTAAGGGCAGCCTATTGACTAACTATGGCTACACCTTC
V gene: TRBV20-1; D gene: TRBD1; clone size: -; J gene: TRBJ1-1; CDR3 protein: CSARRTGSPGTEAFF; CDR3 DNA: TGCAGTGCTAGGAGGACAGGTAGTCCGGGCACTGAAGCTTTCTTT
V gene: TRBV6-6; D gene: -; clone size: few; J gene: TRBJ1-2; CDR3 protein: CASSYRAGQGYGYTF; CDR3 DNA: TGTGCCAGCAGTTATAGGGCTGGGCAGGGCTATGGCTACACCTTC
V gene: TRBV27; D gene: TRBD2; clone size: -; J gene: TRBJ2-2; CDR3 protein: CASRRPGTSGLFF; CDR3 DNA: TGTGCCAGCAGACGGCCTGGGACTAGCGGGCTGTTTTTT
V gene: TRBV4-2; D gene: TRBD1; clone size: few; J gene: TRBJ2-2; CDR3 protein: CASSRDSQNTGELFF; CDR3 DNA: TGTGCCAGCAGCCGGGACAGCCAAAACACCGGGGAGCTGTTTTTT
V gene: TRBV29-1; D gene: -; clone size: few; J gene: TRBJ1-5; CDR3 protein: CSVAWGRGNQPQHF; CDR3 DNA: TGCAGCGTTGCTTGGGGGCGCGGGAATCAGCCCCAGCATTTT
V gene: TRBV30; D gene: TRBD1; clone size: -; J gene: TRBJ2-3; CDR3 protein: CAWSGTGTDTQYF; CDR3 DNA: TGTGCCTGGAGCGGGACAGGGACAGATACGCAGTATTTT
V gene: TRBV10-3; D gene: TRBD1; clone size: -; J gene: TRBJ2-1; CDR3 protein: CATGQGGNEQFF; CDR3 DNA: TGTGCCACCGGACAGGGGGGCAATGAGCAGTTCTTC
V gene: TRBV4-2; D gene: -; clone size: -; J gene: TRBJ1-6; CDR3 protein: CASSQARGRSPPHF; CDR3 DNA: TGTGCCAGCAGCCAAGCTAGAGGCAGGTCACCCCCCCACTTT
V gene: TRBV28; D gene: -; clone size: few; J gene: TRBJ2-7; CDR3 protein: CASRPSGSFHEQYF; CDR3 DNA: TGTGCCAGCAGACCAAGTGGCTCCTTCCACGAGCAGTACTTC
V gene: TRBV15; D gene: -; clone size: few; J gene: TRBJ1-2; CDR3 protein: CATSRDPGAYGYTF; CDR3 DNA: TGTGCCACCAGCAGAGATCCAGGGGCCTATGGCTACACCTTC
V gene: TRBV20-1; D gene: TRBD2; clone size: many; J gene: TRBJ2-5; CDR3 protein: CSATLAGDTQYF; CDR3 DNA: TGCAGTGCTACACTAGCGGGGGATACCCAGTACTTC
V gene: TRBV20-1; D gene: -; clone size: -; J gene: TRBJ2-7; CDR3 protein: CSASHPAPPEQYF; CDR3 DNA: TGCAGTGCTAGTCACCCCGCTCCTCCCGAGCAGTACTTC
V gene: TRBV3-1; D gene: -; clone size: few; J gene: TRBJ2-3; CDR3 protein: CASSQGFTTDTQYF; CDR3 DNA: TGTGCCAGCAGCCAAGGCTTTACCACAGATACGCAGTATTTT
V gene: TRBV7-9; D gene: -; clone size: many; J gene: TRBJ1-6; CDR3 protein: CASSPPGDSPLHF; CDR3 DNA: TGTGCCAGCAGCCCCCCGGGGGATTCACCCCTCCACTTT
V gene: TRBV3-1; D gene: -; clone size: -; J gene: TRBJ1-1; CDR3 protein: CASSHRRMNTEAFF; CDR3 DNA: TGTGCCAGCAGCCACCGACGGATGAACACTGAAGCTTTCTTT
V gene: TRBV20-1; D gene: -; clone size: -; J gene: TRBJ2-3; CDR3 protein: CSARDPSAGASTDTQYF; CDR3 DNA: TGCAGTGCTAGAGATCCCTCGGCAGGGGCTAGCACAGATACGCAGTATTTT
V gene: TRBV14; D gene: TRBD2; clone size: few; J gene: TRBJ2-7; CDR3 protein: CASSLTSGRNYEQYF; CDR3 DNA: TGTGCCAGCAGCCTAACTAGCGGGAGGAACTACGAGCAGTACTTC
V gene: TRBV28; D gene: TRBD1; clone size: -; J gene: TRBJ1-4; CDR3 protein: CASRLWEPRTNRGLRLFF; CDR3 DNA: TGTGCCAGCAGATTATGGGAACCTAGGACGAACAGGGGGCTCCGGCTGTTTTTT
V gene: TRBV7-2; D gene: -; clone size: few; J gene: TRBJ2-5; CDR3 protein: CASGTGEASQYF; CDR3 DNA: TGTGCCAGCGGAACCGGGGAAGCATCCCAGTACTTC
V gene: TRBV2; D gene: -; clone size: few; J gene: TRBJ2-7; CDR3 protein: CASSWDPLSYEQYF; CDR3 DNA: TGTGCCAGCAGTTGGGACCCCCTCTCCTACGAGCAGTACTTC
V gene: TRBV29-1; D gene: -; clone size: -; J gene: TRBJ1-2; CDR3 protein: CSVVREGGYTF; CDR3 DNA: TGCAGCGTTGTCCGAGAGGGCGGCTACACCTTC
V gene: TRBV15; D gene: -; clone size: -; J gene: TRBJ2-1; CDR3 protein: CATSRGLGGANDEQFF; CDR3 DNA: TGTGCCACCAGCAGGGGCTTGGGCGGGGCCAACGATGAGCAGTTCTTC
V gene: TRBV14; D gene: -; clone size: -; J gene: TRBJ2-3; CDR3 protein: CVSSQDYSTDTQYF; CDR3 DNA: TGTGTCAGCAGCCAGGACTACAGCACAGATACGCAGTATTTT
V gene: TRBV20-1; D gene: -; clone size: -; J gene: TRBJ2-5; CDR3 protein: CSAAFLPGGYNEQYF; CDR3 DNA: TGCAGTGCTGCCTTCCTACCCGGGGGTTACAATGAGCAGTACTTC
V gene: TRBV28; D gene: TRBD2; clone size: once; J gene: TRBJ2-7; CDR3 protein: CASIHGTSGSNEQYF; CDR3 DNA: TGTGCCAGCATCCACGGGACTAGCGGGAGCAATGAGCAGTACTTC